This T cell receptor beta chain was observed in a study of T cells after posttransplantation cyclophosphamide. Profiled with immunoSEQ multiplex PCR; TCRdb holds only in-frame clones, not every one. The profile covers 15,000 to 20,000 clones, with roughly 80% appearing a single time and approximately 2.9% taken by the ten largest. Methotrexate plus calcineurin inhibitor accompanied controls' myeloablative marrow transplants; sampling was 1 year later. V was clipped by 2 bases and J by 5 bases, with 10 bases between them. The CDR3 is 13 amino acids. The V gene's germline CDR1 is SEHNR and CDR2 FQNEAQ (reference sequence). Overall study findings and caveats: Recipient CMV seropositivity and CMV reactivation strongly tracked TRB clonality. Later blood repertoires were often dominated by clones from the donor CD8+ memory compartment. TRB overlap between skin or GI tissue T cells and blood was limited.

Comments on this clone: As yet, its antigen is unknown.

The V call is TRBV7-9, the J call TRBJ2-7; D gene uncertain. The sample in question was PBMCs, obtained 410 to 450 days after allogeneic stem cell transplant with calcineurin inhibitor and methotrexate. This TCR came from a young adult male patient who received an allogeneic stem cell transplant from an unrelated donor, was CMV-positive, and had acute and chronic GVHD. Some T cells may be supplied by the graft donor. The CDR3 loop reads CASSLNIPHEQYF. The CDR3 DNA is TGTGCCAGCAGCTTAAACATTCCACACGAGCAGTACTTC. Full variable domain (missing parts from reference TRBV7-9 and TRBJ2-7): DTGVSQNPRHKITKRGQNVTFRCDPISEHNRLYWYRQTLGQGPEFLTYFQNEAQLEKSRLLSDRFSAERPKGSFSTLEIQRTEQGDSAMYLCASSLNIPHEQYFGPGTRLTVT.